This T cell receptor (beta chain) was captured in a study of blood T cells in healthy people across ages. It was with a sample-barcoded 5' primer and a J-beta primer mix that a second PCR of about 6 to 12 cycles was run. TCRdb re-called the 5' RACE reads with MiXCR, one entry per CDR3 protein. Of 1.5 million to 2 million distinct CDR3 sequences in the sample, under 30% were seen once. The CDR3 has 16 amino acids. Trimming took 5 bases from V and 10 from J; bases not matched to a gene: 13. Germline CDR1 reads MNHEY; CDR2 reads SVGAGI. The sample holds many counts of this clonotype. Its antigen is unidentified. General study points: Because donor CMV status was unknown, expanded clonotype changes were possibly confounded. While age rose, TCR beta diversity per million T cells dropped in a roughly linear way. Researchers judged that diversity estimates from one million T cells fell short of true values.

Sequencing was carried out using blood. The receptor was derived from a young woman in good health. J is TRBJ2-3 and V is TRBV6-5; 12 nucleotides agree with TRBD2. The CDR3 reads CASSPRTSGETSAQYF. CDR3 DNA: TGTGCCAGCAGTCCCAGGACTAGCGGGGAAACGAGTGCGCAGTATTTT.